The 25 T cell receptor beta chains presented below share a single source sample, sequenced in a study of cytomegalovirus exposure and HLA in healthy donors. PCR amplification relied on 60 Vbeta primers (plus 13 Jbeta primers). The data were produced by immunoSEQ multiplex PCR, yet TCRdb's version contains in-frame clones alone and is incomplete. The data show about 120,000 clones, about 10% seen once. Sequencing was carried out using PBMCs. These receptors originate from a woman aged 18-35 years in good health and CMV-seropositive.

This chain links TRBV10-3 with TRBJ2-1, with 15 positions matching TRBD2. This CDR3 comprises 14 residues. In germline, CDR1 is ENHRY, CDR2 SYGVKD. With 11 bases clipped from V and 9 bases from J, the junction kept 8 bases outside the gene matches. The CDR3 DNA follows: TGTGCCGCTACGGGACTAGCGGGAGGAGGTGAGCAGTTCTTC. Translating it yields CAATGLAGGGEQFF.

The chain joins TRBV7-9 to TRBJ1-5, with D maybe TRBD1 (6 bases). Trimming removed 10 bases at V and 4 bases at J, with 11 bases between. This CDR3 contains 12 residues. The germline gives CDR1 SEHNR, CDR2 FQNEAQ (reference sequence). In nucleotides, the CDR3 is TGTGCCATAAACAGGGAAAATCAGCCCCAGCATTTT. The encoded protein is CAINRENQPQHF. The variable domain in full, with the rest retrieved from reference TRBV7-9 and TRBJ1-5, is DTGVSQNPRHKITKRGQNVTFRCDPISEHNRLYWYRQTLGQGPEFLTYFQNEAQLEKSRLLSDRFSAERPKGSFSTLEIQRTEQGDSAMYLCAINRENQPQHFGDGTRLSIL.

V gene TRBV7-8 combines with J gene TRBJ1-3, with a possible D match to TRBD1 (5 bases). Germline CDR1 SGHVS, CDR2 FQNEAQ. Trimming took off 1 base at V and 0 bases at J, with 10 bases between the two ends. This CDR3 has 16 amino acids. The CDR3 DNA sequence: TGTGCCAGCAGCTTAGGGGGGGGACTCTCTGGAAACACCATATATTTT. This codes for CASSLGGGLSGNTIYF.

This clone has just a few counts. The rearrangement links TRBV6-4 to TRBJ2-1; 9 nucleotides align to TRBD2. V was clipped by 6 bases and J by 7 bases; unmatched bases: 7. The germline gives CDR1 MRHNA, CDR2 SNTAGT. This CDR3 has 14 residues. CDR3 region: CASSRTSEHNEQFF. The CDR3 DNA reads as TGTGCCAGCAGCCGGACTAGCGAGCATAATGAGCAGTTCTTC.

This clone appeared a few times. The V gene is TRBV30, the J gene TRBJ2-6, with 7 bases lining up with TRBD1. The CDR3 has 14 residues. Trimming removed 7 bases from V and 2 bases from J; junction bases left unmatched: 5. Germline values: CDR1 GTSNPN, CDR2 SVGIG (reference sequence). This CDR3 is CASRTGAGANVLTF. CDR3 coding DNA: TGTGCCTCGAGAACAGGGGCTGGGGCCAACGTCCTGACTTTC.

This clone showed up just a few times. This rearrangement joins TRBV18 to TRBJ1-1; weak D call: TRBD1 (5 bases). Germline CDR1 and CDR2: KGHSH and LQKENI. V gave up 1 base and J gave up 6 bases, with 15 bases separating them. CDR3 length: 15 residues. DNA of the CDR3: TGTGCCAGCTCACCACGGGCACAGGTGAGGCCTGAAGCTTTCTTT. Translation gives CASSPRAQVRPEAFF.

A few counts support this clone. The chain joins TRBV10-3 to TRBJ2-7, with a weak D call TRBD2 (5 bases). This CDR3 region has 14 residues. The germline V and J ends were trimmed by 10 bases and 1 base, with 17 bases remaining between them. Germline assignment: CDR1 ENHRY and CDR2 SYGVKD. The CDR3 DNA sequence: TGTGCCACTTCGCCTAGCACCGGATCCTACGAGCAGTACTTC. The encoded protein is CATSPSTGSYEQYF.

The table lists this clone with a few counts. This rearrangement joins TRBV25-1 to TRBJ1-4; 8 bases map to TRBD1. The J segment lost 10 bases and the V segment lost 5 bases, leaving 3 bases of the junction unmatched. CDR3 size: 12 residues. Per germline, CDR1 MGHDK and CDR2 SYGVNS. Here the CDR3 reads CASSRQGTKLFF. As DNA, the CDR3 is TGTGCCAGCAGTCGACAGGGGACAAAACTGTTTTTT. Complete variable domain (other parts from reference TRBV25-1 and TRBJ1-4): EADIYQTPRYLVIGTGKKITLECSQTMGHDKMYWYQQDPGMELHLIHYSYGVNSTEKGDLSSESTVSRIRTEHFPLTLESARPSHTSQYLCASSRQGTKLFFGSGTQLSVL.

This clone occurred a few times. This chain uses TRBV2 with TRBJ2-3, with TRBD1 matching 7 bases. The CDR3 has 15 residues. Germline CDR1 SNHLY, CDR2 FYNNEI. With V trimmed by 2 bases and J by 2 bases, 4 bases remained unmatched. CDR3 residues: CASSEQGQATDTQYF. The CDR3 DNA sequence: TGTGCCAGCAGTGAACAAGGACAGGCCACAGATACGCAGTATTTT.

This chain links TRBV6-1 with TRBJ2-7, with D perhaps TRBD2 (5 bases). CDR1 is MNHNS, CDR2 SASEGT, per germline. The CDR3 contains 15 residues. The V end lost 8 bases, the J end lost 0 bases, and 17 bases lay between the germline ends. CDR3 in DNA: TGTGCCAGCGCTCCCGCGGGCCCTACCTCCTACGAGCAGTACTTC. It is translated as CASAPAGPTSYEQYF.

This clone was picked up a small number of times. This sequence joins TRBV7-9 and TRBJ1-2, with 7 nucleotides matching TRBD1. This CDR3 is built from 12 residues. The J segment lost 7 bases and the V segment lost 6 bases, leaving 5 bases of the junction unmatched. Germline CDR1 and CDR2: SEHNR and FQNEAQ (reference sequence). CDR3 residues: CASSSGGSGYTF. The CDR3 bases are TGTGCCAGCAGTTCAGGGGGGTCTGGCTACACCTTC.

This clone was observed a few times. V is TRBV7-9 and J is TRBJ2-1; 9 nucleotides match TRBD2. Germline V gene sequence: CDR1 SEHNR, CDR2 FQNEAQ (reference sequence). The CDR3 loop spans 16 amino acids. Trimming took 5 bases from V and 3 from J; bases not matched to a gene: 8. The CDR3 region is CASSAAGTSFYNEQFF. The CDR3 DNA reads as TGTGCCAGCAGCGCCGCCGGGACTAGCTTCTACAATGAGCAGTTCTTC.

The sample holds a few counts of this clone. The chain links TRBV4-2 to TRBJ2-2; 7 bases map to TRBD2. Per germline, CDR1 LGHNA and CDR2 YNFKEQ. Germline trimming cut 4 bases from V and 3 bases from J; bases unmatched to any gene: 5. There are 15 residues in the CDR3. As DNA, the CDR3 is TGTGCCAGCAGCCCCCTTGCGGGGGACACCGGGGAGCTGTTTTTT. Protein sequence: CASSPLAGDTGELFF.

The chain joins TRBV11-2 to TRBJ1-3; possible D gene TRBD1, 5 bases. Germline lookup yields CDR1 SGHAT and CDR2 FQNNGV. Trimming pared 4 bases from V and 9 bases from J, leaving 16 bases between. The CDR3 runs to 14 residues. The CDR3 protein is CASSSGTNQITIYF. CDR3 DNA sequence: TGTGCCAGCAGCTCGGGGACTAATCAAATCACCATATATTTT.

The J gene is TRBJ2-3, the V gene TRBV7-9, with TRBD2 matching 9 bases. CDR3 length: 15 amino acids. J lost 4 bases, V lost 3 bases, and 5 bases had no gene match. Germline V gene sequence: CDR1 SEHNR, CDR2 FQNEAQ (reference sequence). CDR3 amino acids: CASSFPSGVADTQYF. The DNA for the CDR3 is TGTGCCAGCAGCTTCCCTAGCGGGGTTGCAGATACGCAGTATTTT. Using reference TRBV7-9 and TRBJ2-3 for the parts outside the CDR3, the full variable domain is DTGVSQNPRHKITKRGQNVTFRCDPISEHNRLYWYRQTLGQGPEFLTYFQNEAQLEKSRLLSDRFSAERPKGSFSTLEIQRTEQGDSAMYLCASSFPSGVADTQYFGPGTRLTVL.

The sample holds a few counts of this clone. The genes are TRBV7-9 and TRBJ1-2; TRBD1 aligns across 7 bases. V lost 5 bases, J lost 4 bases, and 7 bases stayed unmatched. Per germline, CDR1 SEHNR and CDR2 FQNEAQ (reference sequence). This CDR3 is built from 14 residues. CDR3 DNA: TGTGCCAGCAGCACAGGAGGGGGCCTCTATGGCTACACCTTC. Translated, it gives CASSTGGGLYGYTF.

DNA for the CDR3: TGTGCCAGCAGTCCGATCCACAGGGGGACTAATGAAAAACTGTTTTTT. Amino acid sequence: CASSPIHRGTNEKLFF. This chain connects TRBV27 to TRBJ1-4; TRBD1 matches 8 bases. The CDR3 loop spans 16 amino acids. The germline V gene has CDR1 MNHEY and CDR2 SMNVEV (reference sequence). Losses at the gene ends were 5 bases for V and 2 bases for J; bases not matched to a gene: 7.

A few counts support this clone. This sequence joins TRBV10-3 and TRBJ2-1, with a possible D match to TRBD2 (5 bases). The V and J ends lost 4 bases and 0 bases respectively, with 10 bases between them. This CDR3 spans 15 amino acids. The germline V gene has CDR1 ENHRY and CDR2 SYGVKD. This CDR3 is CAISASSSSYNEQFF. Here the CDR3 DNA reads TGTGCCATCAGTGCTAGCAGTAGCTCCTACAATGAGCAGTTCTTC.

This clone has only a few counts. This sequence joins TRBV7-3 and TRBJ2-1, with 8 bases matching TRBD2. Germline loops: CDR1 SGHTA, CDR2 FQGTGA. This CDR3 has 15 amino acids. J lost 4 bases, V lost 2 bases, and 4 bases had no gene match. The CDR3 DNA reads as TGTGCCAGCAGCTTAGAACTAGCGGTTTACAATGAGCAGTTCTTC. Its protein is CASSLELAVYNEQFF.

In its sample, this clone was seen a few times. This chain links TRBV6-5 with TRBJ2-2, with D tentatively TRBD2 (7 bases). Germline CDR1 reads MNHEY; CDR2 reads SVGAGI. Trimming shortened V by 0 bases and J by 4 bases, and 12 bases separated the two germline ends. The CDR3 is made up of 16 amino acids. CDR3: CASSYSGGAFTGELFF. CDR3 DNA sequence: TGTGCCAGCAGTTACTCTGGGGGGGCCTTCACCGGGGAGCTGTTTTTT.

This clone was recorded a few times. The genes are TRBV6-1 and TRBJ1-2, with 8 bases that match TRBD1. The CDR3 has 13 amino acids. CDR1 and CDR2 from the germline V gene are MNHNS and SASEGT. The junction had 10 bases not matched to a gene; V was cut back by 9 bases and J by 7 bases. The CDR3 loop is CASRPGGAGGYTF. CDR3 in DNA: TGTGCCAGTCGGCCAGGGGGCGCCGGTGGCTACACCTTC.

J is TRBJ2-7 and V is TRBV10-1; TRBD1 matches 9 bases. The CDR3 is 12 amino acids. Germline values: CDR1 WNHNN, CDR2 SYGVQD (reference sequence). In nucleotides, the CDR3 is TGCCCAAGCTGGACAGGGGACCACGAGCAGTACTTC. Its translation: CPSWTGDHEQYF.

The rearrangement links TRBV28 to TRBJ1-2; D ambiguous. CDR1 is MDHEN, CDR2 SYDVKM, per germline. Deletions cut 8 bases from V and 3 bases from J, with 22 bases between. The CDR3 length is 16 residues. CDR3 residues: CASLPEPGAGHYGYTF. The CDR3 DNA sequence: TGTGCCAGCCTCCCCGAACCGGGAGCCGGGCACTATGGCTACACCTTC.

There are a few counts of this clone. This chain connects TRBV11-2 to TRBJ2-7; D not certain. Germline V gene sequence: CDR1 SGHAT, CDR2 FQNNGV. With 0 bases removed from V and 3 bases from J, the gap between germline ends came to 6 bases. There are 13 residues in the CDR3. The CDR3 DNA follows: TGTGCCAGCAGCTTAGACCCTCTCTACGAGCAGTACTTC. Protein sequence: CASSLDPLYEQYF. Supplemented by reference TRBV11-2 and TRBJ2-7, the full variable domain reads EAGVAQSPRYKIIEKRQSVAFWCNPISGHATLYWYQQILGQGPKLLIQFQNNGVVDDSQLPKDRFSAERLKGVDSTLKIQPAKLEDSAVYLCASSLDPLYEQYFGPGTRLTVT.

The chain couples TRBV4-1 to TRBJ1-1, with D unclear. This CDR3 contains 14 residues. Germline V gene lookup returns CDR1 MGHRA and CDR2 YSYEKL. V shed 0 bases and J shed 1 base, with 6 bases lying between them. The CDR3 loop is CASSQEGRNTEAFF. Written as DNA, the CDR3 is TGCGCCAGCAGCCAAGAGGGGAGGAACACTGAAGCTTTCTTT.